This T cell receptor beta chain was obtained from a study of shared clonotypes between healthy human individuals. Study summary: The study enrolled two women and three men aged 18 to 49. Whole-study findings and limits: Expectations were that clonotype sharing among donors would be affected by sequencing depth.

Germline V lookup: CDR1 MGHRA, CDR2 YSYEKL. CDR3 length equals 18 residues. V was clipped by 9 bases and J by 2 bases; unmatched bases: 10. On this clone: The antigen remains unidentified.

CD45RA-negative memory and CD45RA+ naive subsets were split from the CD4+ cells. Profiled with immunoSEQ multiplex PCR; TCRdb holds only in-frame clones, not every one. Of roughly 2.6 million clones listed, about 92% are singletons. This clonotype originated in a man younger than 30 in good health. Specimen: naive CD4+ T cells sorted from blood. This sample's subset: CD45RA+ positively selected. The genes are TRBV4-1 and TRBJ2-4, with TRBD2 matching 16 bases. This CDR3 is CASSPGLAGGPPKNIQYF. The CDR3 DNA reads as TGCGCCAGTTCGCCGGGACTAGCGGGGGGGCCGCCCAAAAACATTCAGTACTTC.